The 15 T cell receptor beta chains presented below share a single source sample, sequenced in a study of identical twins' blood T cells. One entry per CDR3 protein results from TCRdb running MiXCR on the 5' RACE reads. Of about 370,000 distinct CDR3 sequences listed, about 28% are singletons. Sequences were obtained from PBMCs. Receptors originate from a woman between 18 and 55 years old in good health.

The gene calls are TRBV6-1 and TRBJ1-3; TRBD1 is a possible D gene (5 bases). This CDR3 contains 13 residues. Germline loops: CDR1 MNHNS, CDR2 SASEGT. Deletions cut 9 bases from V and 4 bases from J, with 13 bases between. CDR3 DNA: TGTGCCAGTGCAGGGAATTCCGGAAACACCATATATTTT. Its translation: CASAGNSGNTIYF.

This clonotype was recorded many times. The V and J genes are TRBV20-1 and TRBJ2-1, with 9 bases lining up with TRBD2. Germline V gene sequence: CDR1 DFQATT, CDR2 SNEGSKA (reference sequence). Trimming at V came to 6 bases and at J to 5 bases, leaving 5 bases not matched to a gene. The CDR3 spans 13 residues. The CDR3 DNA reads TGCAGTGCGCGACTAGCGGTCCACAATGAGCAGTTCTTC. Encoded protein: CSARLAVHNEQFF.

V gene TRBV5-1 combines with J gene TRBJ2-7, with TRBD2 identical over 8 bases. CDR1 and CDR2 (germline): SGHRS, YFSETQ. CDR3 length: 15 residues. J lost 6 bases, V lost 0 bases, and 8 bases had no gene match. Written as DNA, the CDR3 is TGCGCCAGCAGCTTGGATACTAGCGGCTATAGCGAGCAGTACTTC. Its protein is CASSLDTSGYSEQYF. Looking up the rest from reference TRBV5-1 and TRBJ2-7 gives the full variable domain: KAGVTQTPRYLIKTRGQQVTLSCSPISGHRSVSWYQQTPGQGLQFLFEYFSETQRNKGNFPGRFSGRQFSNSRSEMNVSTLELGDSALYLCASSLDTSGYSEQYFGPGTRLTVT.

CDR3 sequence reads: CASRMSSGSYNEQFF. The CDR3 nucleotides are TGTGCCAGCAGAATGAGCAGTGGGTCCTACAATGAGCAGTTCTTC. The V call is TRBV2, the J call TRBJ2-1; D not resolved. Between the trimmed V and J ends, which lost 6 bases and 1 base, there was a span of 13 bases. The germline V gene encodes CDR1 SNHLY and CDR2 FYNNEI. The CDR3 runs to 15 residues. Variable domain in full (rest from reference TRBV2 and TRBJ2-1): EPEVTQTPSHQVTQMGQEVILRCVPISNHLYFYWYRQILGQKVEFLVSFYNNEISEKSEIFDDQFSVERPDGSNFTLKIRSTKLEDSAMYFCASRMSSGSYNEQFFGPGTRLTVL.

On this clonotype itself: At one end, the junction sequence differs from germline, possibly due to a read error. J is TRBJ1-2 and V is TRBV12-3 or TRBV12-4, with no clear D. This CDR3 is 11 amino acids long. Here the CDR3 reads CASSLYYGCTF. In nucleotides, the CDR3 is TGTGCCAGCAGTTTATACTATGGCTGCACCTTC.

The chain uses TRBV19 and TRBJ1-2; D is possibly TRBD1 (6 bases). The V gene lost 11 bases and the J gene lost 6 bases, with 19 bases spanning the gap. The CDR3 is 13 residues long. CDR1 and CDR2 (germline): LNHDA, SQIVND (reference sequence). The DNA of the CDR3 is TGTGCCGGTTCCCAGGGGATTATGGATGGCTACACCTTC. Its protein product is CAGSQGIMDGYTF.

This clonotype has more than one count but fewer than ten. The chain employs TRBV6-2 or TRBV6-3 and TRBJ2-4, with D tentatively TRBD2 (6 bases). In germline, CDR1 is MNHEY, CDR2 SVGEGT. Trimming pared 0 bases from V and 0 bases from J, leaving 9 bases between. The CDR3 is 16 amino acids. CDR3 sequence reads: CASSYSAGLAKNIQYF. CDR3 bases: TGTGCCAGCAGTTACTCGGCGGGACTAGCCAAAAACATTCAGTACTTC.

Here the CDR3 DNA reads TGTGCCAGCAGCGCCCGACTAGTATCCTACAATGAGCAGTTCTTC. It is translated as CASSARLVSYNEQFF. J is TRBJ2-1 and V is TRBV14; maybe TRBD2 (6 bases). Deletions cut 5 bases from V and 1 base from J, with 12 bases between. CDR3 size: 15 residues. Looked up from germline, CDR1 is SGHDN and CDR2 is FVKESK.

This clonotype was recorded at least ten times. This chain's CDR3 is CSARDGSSRTEAFF. CDR3 in DNA: TGCAGTGCTAGAGATGGCTCCTCCCGCACTGAAGCTTTCTTT. The rearrangement uses TRBV20-1 and TRBJ1-1, with D uncertain. Per germline, CDR1 DFQATT and CDR2 SNEGSKA (reference sequence). With 0 bases removed from V and 4 bases from J, the gap between germline ends came to 12 bases. The CDR3 length is 14 residues.

Comment on this clonotype: A junction boundary mismatches the germline segment, possibly from a read error. V usage is TRBV10-3 and J usage is TRBJ2-2; 7 bases agree with TRBD2. Germline V gene data show CDR1 as ENHRY and CDR2 as SYGVKD. This CDR3 is built from 15 residues. The CDR3 DNA reads TGTGCCATCAGTCGTGTGATAGCGGGCACCGAGGAGCTGTTTTTT. Amino acids: CAISRVIAGTEELFF.

The chain uses TRBV6-1 and TRBJ2-7, with TRBD1 matching over 11 bases. Germline lookup yields CDR1 MNHNS and CDR2 SASEGT. Trimming removed 1 base from V and 13 bases from J; junction bases left unmatched: 6. The CDR3 length is 13 residues. DNA of the CDR3: TGTGCCAGCAGTGAAGGGGACAGGGGGACTCAATACTTC. The encoded protein is CASSEGDRGTQYF.

This clonotype was picked up many times. The chain couples TRBV18 to TRBJ1-1; D is undetermined. V was pared by 3 bases and J by 1 base, with 9 bases between. Germline V gives CDR1 KGHSH, CDR2 LQKENI. The CDR3 has 14 residues. DNA of the CDR3: TGTGCCAGCTCACCTACAACTCCGAACACTGAAGCTTTCTTT. Translated, it gives CASSPTTPNTEAFF.

The CDR3 nucleotides are TGTGCCAGCAGCTCTATAGACAGGGAAAGCACAGATACGCAGTATTTT. It codes for CASSSIDRESTDTQYF. The chain has TRBV5-6 and TRBJ2-3, with 7 bases aligning to TRBD1. J gave up 0 bases and V 3 bases, and 7 bases lay outside the gene matches. The CDR3 covers 16 residues. Germline CDR1 is SGHDT and CDR2 is YYEEEE. Drawing the rest from reference TRBV5-6 and TRBJ2-3, the complete variable domain is DAGVTQSPTHLIKTRGQQVTLRCSPKSGHDTVSWYQQALGQGPQFIFQYYEEEERQRGNFPDRFSGHQFPNYSSELNVNALLLGDSALYLCASSSIDRESTDTQYFGPGTRLTVL.

The V gene is TRBV11-2, the J gene TRBJ1-1; D is possibly TRBD1 (6 bases). CDR1 is SGHAT, CDR2 FQNNGV, per germline. The CDR3 consists of 15 residues. Trimming shortened V by 2 bases and J by 5 bases, and 15 bases separated the two germline ends. The CDR3, as DNA: TGTGCCAGCAGCTTAATGGCGGGGGCGACGACTGAAGCTTTCTTT. This gives the protein CASSLMAGATTEAFF.

Of note for this clonotype: A much larger clone lies a single base off, so this may be a read error. The chain links TRBV10-1 to TRBJ2-7; tentative D call: TRBD1 (5 bases). Germline lookup yields CDR1 WNHNN and CDR2 SYGVQD (reference sequence). This CDR3 comprises 12 residues. CDR3 in amino acids: CVSRTNSYEQYF. CDR3 in DNA: TGCGTCAGCAGGACAAACTCCTACGAGCAGTACTTC.